The 20 T cell receptor beta chains in this list originate from one sample, sequenced in a study of blood T cell repertoires in COVID-19. Sequenced by immunoSEQ multiplex PCR; TCRdb stores in-frame clones only, minus some. This repertoire shows 150,000 to 200,000 clones, roughly 79% found once; its top ten account for 9% to 15%. What was sequenced was peripheral blood. The receptor set was obtained from a woman over 75 with COVID-19, enrolled during active disease.

The chain has TRBV4-3 and TRBJ2-7; 8 nucleotides match TRBD2. This CDR3 is built from 14 residues. Germline V CDR1 and CDR2: LGHNA, YSLEER. The ends lost 5 bases at V and 1 base at J; junction bases unmatched: 4. This CDR3 is CASSSRLASYEQYF. In nucleotides, the CDR3 is TGCGCCAGCAGCTCCCGACTAGCGTCCTACGAGCAGTACTTC.

The V and J genes are TRBV2 and TRBJ1-1, with D hard to call. This CDR3 has 12 amino acids. Germline assignment: CDR1 SNHLY and CDR2 FYNNEI. The ends were cut back, 5 bases at V and 4 bases at J, with 8 bases in the middle. The CDR3 here is CASSPAATEAFF. CDR3 in DNA: TGTGCCAGCAGTCCAGCGGCCACTGAAGCTTTCTTT.

The V gene is TRBV7-2, the J gene TRBJ1-5; D not resolved. Deletions cut 5 bases from V and 3 bases from J, with 14 bases between. The CDR3 loop spans 15 amino acids. Germline-derived CDR1 and CDR2 are SGHTA and FQGNSA. Here the CDR3 reads CASSPVIGDNQPQHF. The CDR3 DNA follows: TGTGCCAGCAGCCCGGTCATCGGGGACAATCAGCCCCAGCATTTT.

The V and J genes are TRBV6-2 or TRBV6-3 and TRBJ2-4; 7 nucleotides align to TRBD2. The CDR3 length is 15 residues. V was pared by 2 bases and J by 3 bases, with 4 bases of the junction left unmatched. Per the germline V gene, CDR1 is MNHEY and CDR2 is SVGEGT. The CDR3 protein is CASSYGGDVKNIQYF. The CDR3 nucleotides are TGTGCCAGCAGTTACGGGGGGGATGTCAAAAACATTCAGTACTTC.

This clone was detected a few times. The J gene is TRBJ1-2, the V gene TRBV6-1; TRBD1 matches 9 bases. Germline V gene lookup returns CDR1 MNHNS and CDR2 SASEGT. The CDR3 covers 17 residues. V was pared by 1 base and J by 5 bases, with 11 bases of the junction left unmatched. CDR3 amino acids: CASSEGGGGTGLYGYTF. In DNA form, the CDR3 reads TGTGCCAGCAGTGAAGGAGGGGGTGGGACAGGGTTGTATGGCTACACCTTC.

The chain employs TRBV4-3 and TRBJ2-3; D might be TRBD1 (5 bases). Germline V lookup: CDR1 LGHNA, CDR2 YSLEER. V gave up 0 bases and J gave up 3 bases, with 10 bases separating them. CDR3 length equals 15 residues. The CDR3: CASSQEVGPTDTQYF. DNA of the CDR3: TGCGCCAGCAGCCAAGAAGTGGGGCCGACAGATACGCAGTATTTT.

This chain links TRBV6-5 with TRBJ2-3, with 8 positions matching TRBD1. J was trimmed by 3 bases and V by 2 bases; bases with no gene match: 4. CDR3 length: 15 residues. Germline loops: CDR1 MNHEY, CDR2 SVGAGI. The CDR3 nucleotides are TGTGCCAGCAGTTACGGGCAGGGGGCGACAGATACGCAGTATTTT. It codes for CASSYGQGATDTQYF.

V and J are TRBV28 and TRBJ1-1; 9 nucleotides align to TRBD1. Germline V gene data show CDR1 as MDHEN and CDR2 as SYDVKM. V dropped 6 bases and J dropped 3; count of bases not matched to a gene: 14. The CDR3 has 17 amino acids. The CDR3 DNA reads TGTGCCAGCAGACAACCACAGGGGGCTGGATGGGACACTGAAGCTTTCTTT. Its translation: CASRQPQGAGWDTEAFF. The full variable domain, with the rest looked up from reference TRBV28 and TRBJ1-1, is DVKVTQSSRYLVKRTGEKVFLECVQDMDHENMFWYRQDPGLGLRLIYFSYDVKMKEKGDIPEGYSVSREKKERFSLILESASTNQTSMYLCASRQPQGAGWDTEAFFGQGTRLTVV.

The chain couples TRBV4-1 to TRBJ2-1; the match to TRBD2 covers 12 bases. Germline V CDR1 and CDR2: MGHRA, YSYEKL. CDR3 length: 15 residues. V shed 6 bases, J shed 8 bases, and the junction held 8 bases outside the gene matches. In DNA form, the CDR3 reads TGCGCCAGCAGTCCCCGGACTAGCGGGGTCGATGAGCAGTTCTTC. It codes for CASSPRTSGVDEQFF.

The gene calls are TRBV28 and TRBJ2-3; 10 bases fit TRBD1. The germline gives CDR1 MDHEN, CDR2 SYDVKM. The CDR3 is 14 residues long. V shed 6 bases and J 4 bases; nucleotides not matched to a gene: 4. The chain's CDR3 is CASSQTGGPDTQYF. CDR3 bases: TGTGCCAGCAGCCAGACAGGGGGCCCAGATACGCAGTATTTT.

The chain is built from TRBV27 and TRBJ1-6; 7 positions agree with TRBD1. The V and J ends lost 4 bases and 7 bases, in that order; junction bases with no gene match: 10. The CDR3 spans 16 residues. The germline V gene encodes CDR1 MNHEY and CDR2 SMNVEV (reference sequence). For the CDR3, the DNA is TGTGCCAGCAGTTCCCCTTCGACAGGGTACAATTCACCCCTCCACTTT. It translates to CASSSPSTGYNSPLHF.

The chain recombines TRBV6-5 with TRBJ2-3; D might be TRBD2 (6 bases). Trimming took 11 bases from V and 0 from J, leaving 12 bases between them. The CDR3 has 13 amino acids. The germline V gene has CDR1 MNHEY and CDR2 SVGAGI. CDR3 amino acids: CAHGGPSTDTQYF. The CDR3 DNA reads as TGTGCCCACGGGGGTCCTAGCACAGATACGCAGTATTTT.

This chain links TRBV7-7 with TRBJ2-6; D gene uncertain. Trimming left V 5 bases short and J 2 bases short, with 7 bases between. Germline-derived CDR1 and CDR2 are SSHAT and FNYEAQ (reference sequence). This CDR3 contains 14 residues. This CDR3 reads CASSGPPGANVLTF. The CDR3 DNA reads TGTGCCAGCAGCGGGCCTCCTGGGGCCAACGTCCTGACTTTC.

V and J are TRBV9 and TRBJ2-3; D is uncertain. Germline lookup yields CDR1 SGDLS and CDR2 YYNGEE. This CDR3 is built from 16 residues. V was trimmed by 4 bases and J by 2 bases, leaving 17 bases between them. CDR3: CASSPGALRTTDTQYF. The DNA of the CDR3 is TGTGCCAGCAGCCCCGGAGCTTTGAGAACCACAGATACGCAGTATTTT.

This clone was picked up a small number of times. The chain has TRBV7-2 and TRBJ2-7; D perhaps matches TRBD1 (5 bases). CDR1 and CDR2 from the germline V gene are SGHTA and FQGNSA. V was trimmed by 7 bases and J by 4 bases, leaving 8 bases between them. CDR3 length equals 11 residues. In DNA form, the CDR3 reads TGTGCCAGCACGCAGGGATACGAGCAGTACTTC. Translated, it gives CASTQGYEQYF.

This chain connects TRBV10-3 to TRBJ2-3, with D possibly being TRBD2 (6 bases). Germline V gene lookup returns CDR1 ENHRY and CDR2 SYGVKD. With 6 bases removed from V and 2 bases from J, the gap between germline ends came to 15 bases. CDR3 length equals 15 residues. The DNA for the CDR3 is TGTGCCATCAGCGGACCGGGACTTAACACAGATACGCAGTATTTT. This translates into CAISGPGLNTDTQYF.

As to this clone: Additional DNA sequences in this sample encode the identical CDR3. The rearrangement uses TRBV7-7 and TRBJ2-5; a weak D match, TRBD2 (5 bases). CDR3 length equals 13 residues. Germline V gives CDR1 SSHAT, CDR2 FNYEAQ (reference sequence). The V end was cut by 2 bases, the J end by 5 bases, with 9 bases between. This CDR3 is CASSLRGGETQYF. CDR3 sequence (DNA): TGTGCCAGCAGCTTACGAGGCGGGGAGACCCAGTACTTC.

The chain has TRBV28 and TRBJ2-3, with 8 nucleotides matching TRBD2. Germline trimming cut 8 bases from V and 8 bases from J; bases unmatched to any gene: 9. The germline gives CDR1 MDHEN, CDR2 SYDVKM. The CDR3 has 13 residues. This CDR3 reads CASRGGALGTQYF. As DNA, the CDR3 is TGTGCCAGCCGGGGGGGGGCATTGGGTACGCAGTATTTT.

The chain links TRBV5-5 to TRBJ2-3; 9 bases match TRBD1. This CDR3 is 15 amino acids long. Germline V gene lookup returns CDR1 SGHKS and CDR2 YYEKEE (reference sequence). Trimming at V came to 4 bases and at J to 3 bases, leaving 6 bases not matched to a gene. The CDR3 loop is CASSGRDRVTDTQYF. In DNA, the CDR3 is TGTGCCAGCAGCGGACGGGACAGGGTAACAGATACGCAGTATTTT.

V gene TRBV10-3 combines with J gene TRBJ2-1, with D tentatively TRBD2 (6 bases). V lost 0 bases and J lost 0, with 6 bases in between. Germline CDR1 reads ENHRY; CDR2 reads SYGVKD. The CDR3 contains 15 residues. The chain's CDR3 is CAISESGGSYNEQFF. The CDR3 nucleotides are TGTGCCATCAGTGAGTCCGGGGGCTCCTACAATGAGCAGTTCTTC.